The present T cell receptor (beta chain) was sequenced within a study of blood T cells in healthy people across ages. Study outcomes and limitations: Estimates of total diversity, which came from one million sequenced T cells, were considered to be underestimates.

With a J-beta primer mix and a sample-barcoded 5' primer, a second PCR ran about 7 to 11 cycles. TCRdb reprocessed the 5' RACE reads via MiXCR and lists one record per CDR3 protein. The repertoire consists of fewer than 800,000 distinct CDR3 sequences, with over 45% occurring once and the leading ten covering about a third. The sample, around 10 milliliters of peripheral blood, was drawn from each donor. Every sample gave at least 6 micrograms of total RNA when it was extracted. In regard to this clonotype: Its antigen is not known.

Germline loops: CDR1 SGHTS, CDR2 YDEGEE. The V gene lost 0 bases and the J gene lost 4 bases, with 11 bases spanning the gap. The CDR3 length is 15 residues. The receptor was derived from a woman aged 60-75 years in good health. The sequenced sample was blood. The V gene is TRBV5-8, the J gene TRBJ2-1; D may be TRBD1 (6 bases). CDR3 DNA sequence: TGTGCCAGCAGCTTGGTCGACAGGAGTTACAATGAGCAGTTCTTC. Translation gives CASSLVDRSYNEQFF.